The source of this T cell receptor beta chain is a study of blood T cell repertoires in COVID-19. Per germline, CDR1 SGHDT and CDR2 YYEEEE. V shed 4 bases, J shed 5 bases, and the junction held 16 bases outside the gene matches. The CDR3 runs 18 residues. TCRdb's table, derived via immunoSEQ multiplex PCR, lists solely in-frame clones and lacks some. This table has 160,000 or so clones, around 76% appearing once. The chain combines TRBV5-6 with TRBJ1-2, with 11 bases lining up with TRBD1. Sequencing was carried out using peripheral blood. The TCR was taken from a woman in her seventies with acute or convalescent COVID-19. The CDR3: CASSGTGTGGSVLYGYTF. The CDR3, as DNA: TGTGCCAGCAGCGGAACCGGGACAGGGGGATCAGTTTTATATGGCTACACCTTC. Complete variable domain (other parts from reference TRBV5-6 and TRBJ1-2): DAGVTQSPTHLIKTRGQQVTLRCSPKSGHDTVSWYQQALGQGPQFIFQYYEEEERQRGNFPDRFSGHQFPNYSSELNVNALLLGDSALYLCASSGTGTGGSVLYGYTFGSGTRLTVV.